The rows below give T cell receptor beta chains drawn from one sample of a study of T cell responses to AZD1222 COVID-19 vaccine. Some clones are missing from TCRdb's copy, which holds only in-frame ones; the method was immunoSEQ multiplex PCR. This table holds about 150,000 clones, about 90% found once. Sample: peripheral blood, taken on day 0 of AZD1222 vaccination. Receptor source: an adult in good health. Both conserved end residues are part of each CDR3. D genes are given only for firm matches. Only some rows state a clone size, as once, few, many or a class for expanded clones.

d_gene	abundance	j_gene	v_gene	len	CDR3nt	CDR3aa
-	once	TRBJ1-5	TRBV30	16	TGTGCCTGGAGTGTACTGGGGGGCATTGGGAATCAGCCCCAGCATTTT	CAWSVLGGIGNQPQHF
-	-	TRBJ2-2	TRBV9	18	TGTGCCAGCAGCGATCCTCAGACCACTAGCCTGGCCGCCGGGGAGCTGTTTTTT	CASSDPQTTSLAAGELFF
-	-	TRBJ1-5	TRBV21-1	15	TGTGCCAGCAGCACCCCGGGGACTAAGGATCAGCCCCAGCATTTT	CASSTPGTKDQPQHF
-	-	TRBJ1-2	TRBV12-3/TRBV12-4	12	TGTGCCAGCAGTCCAGGGAACTATGGCTACACCTTC	CASSPGNYGYTF
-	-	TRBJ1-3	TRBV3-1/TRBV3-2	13	TGTGCCAGCAGCCATAACAGCAAAAACACCATATATTTT	CASSHNSKNTIYF
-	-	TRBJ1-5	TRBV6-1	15	TGTGCCAGCAGTGAACAGGGGTTAGGAAATCAGCCCCAGCATTTT	CASSEQGLGNQPQHF
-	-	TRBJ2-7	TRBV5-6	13	TGTGCCAGCAGCCACCCCGAGGTTTACGAGCAGTACTTC	CASSHPEVYEQYF
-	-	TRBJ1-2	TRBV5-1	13	TGCGCCAGCAGCTTGGAGGGCAGCTATGGCTACACCTTC	CASSLEGSYGYTF
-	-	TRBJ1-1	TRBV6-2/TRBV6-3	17	TGTGCCAGCAGTCCACAAGTGGGGCGTCTCGTTTTCACTGAAGCTTTCTTT	CASSPQVGRLVFTEAFF
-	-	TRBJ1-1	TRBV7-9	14	TGTGCCAGCAGCCTAGATGGGGGCGTAACTGAAGCTTTCTTT	CASSLDGGVTEAFF
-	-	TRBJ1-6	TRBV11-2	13	TGTGCCAGCAGCTACCAGGGGAATTCACCCCTCCACTTT	CASSYQGNSPLHF
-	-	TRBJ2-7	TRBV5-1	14	TGCGCCAGCAGCTTGAGCGGCAGGGACTACGAGCAGTACTTC	CASSLSGRDYEQYF
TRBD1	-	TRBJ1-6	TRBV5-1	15	TGCGCCAGCAGCTTGGGGGACAGGGGGAATTCACCCCTCCACTTT	CASSLGDRGNSPLHF
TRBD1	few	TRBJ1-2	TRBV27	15	TGTGCCAGCAGTACCGGACAGGGGCCGATGGGGGGCTACACCTTC	CASSTGQGPMGGYTF
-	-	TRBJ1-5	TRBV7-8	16	TGTGCCAGCAGCTTAGCGCTGGGACTCCCCAATCAGCCCCAGCATTTT	CASSLALGLPNQPQHF
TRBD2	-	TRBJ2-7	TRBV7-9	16	TGTGCCAGCAGCCGTCCATCTAGCGGACTTGCTCTTGAGCAGTACTTC	CASSRPSSGLALEQYF
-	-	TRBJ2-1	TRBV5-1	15	TGCGCCAGCAGCTTACTCCGCCCGGTGCGGAATGAGCAGTTCTTC	CASSLLRPVRNEQFF
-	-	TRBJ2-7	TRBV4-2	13	TGTGCCAGCAGCAGGGGGGCTGGGGACGAGCAGTACTTC	CASSRGAGDEQYF
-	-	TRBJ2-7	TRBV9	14	TGTGCCAGCAGCGTAGGATGGGGTAGTTACGAGCAGTACTTC	CASSVGWGSYEQYF
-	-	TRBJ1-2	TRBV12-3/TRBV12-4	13	TGTGCCAGCGATAATAGCAGGGGATATGGCTACACCTTC	CASDNSRGYGYTF
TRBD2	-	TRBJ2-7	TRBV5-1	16	TGCGCCAGCAGCGGCGTAGCGGGAGATGGGAGCTACGAGCAGTACTTC	CASSGVAGDGSYEQYF
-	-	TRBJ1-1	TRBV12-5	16	TGTGCTAGTGGAAAATCCGGGACGGCTTTGAACACTGAAGCTTTCTTT	CASGKSGTALNTEAFF
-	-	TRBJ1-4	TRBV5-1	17	TGCGCCAGCAGCTTGGCCGGGAATTCGGCCCTTAATGAAAAACTGTTTTTT	CASSLAGNSALNEKLFF
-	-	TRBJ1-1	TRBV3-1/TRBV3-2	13	TGTGCCAGCAGCCCCGGGGGCCTCGCTGAAGCTTTCTTT	CASSPGGLAEAFF
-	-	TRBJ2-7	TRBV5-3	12	TGTGCCAGACCGACAGAGACCTACGAGCAGTACTTC	CARPTETYEQYF
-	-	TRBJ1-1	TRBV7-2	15	TGTGCCAGCAGCCCGAAATCCGGGGGCTTAGGGGAAGCTTTCTTT	CASSPKSGGLGEAFF
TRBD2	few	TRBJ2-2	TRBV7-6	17	TGTGCCAGCAGCGAGGGACTAGCGGGAGGGATCGCCGGGGAGCTGTTTTTT	CASSEGLAGGIAGELFF
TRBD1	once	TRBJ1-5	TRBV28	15	TGTGCCAGCAGGGCAGGGGGGGGAAGCAATCAGCCCCAGCATTTT	CASRAGGGSNQPQHF
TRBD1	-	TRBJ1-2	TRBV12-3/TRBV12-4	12	TGTGCCAGCAGTTTACACAGGGGTGGCTACACCTTC	CASSLHRGGYTF
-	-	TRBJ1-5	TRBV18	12	TGTGCCAGCTCACCACCGTATCAGCCCCAGCATTTT	CASSPPYQPQHF
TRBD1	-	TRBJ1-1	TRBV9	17	TGTGCCAGCAGCGTAGACCCGGGACAGGGGGTTAGAGGTGAGGCTTTCTTT	CASSVDPGQGVRGEAFF
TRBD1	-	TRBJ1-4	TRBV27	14	TGTGCCAGCCGTAACAGGGGAACTAATGAAAAACTGTTTTTT	CASRNRGTNEKLFF
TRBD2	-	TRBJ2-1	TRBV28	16	TGTGCCAGCGACAGAAGGAGCGGGATCTCCTACAATGAGCAGTTCTTC	CASDRRSGISYNEQFF
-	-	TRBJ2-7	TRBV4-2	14	TGTGCCAGCAGCCAAGAGAGGCAGACCTACGAGCAGTACTTC	CASSQERQTYEQYF
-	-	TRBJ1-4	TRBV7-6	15	TGTGCCAGCAGCTTATCAAACTCCGCTAATGAAAAACTGTTTTTT	CASSLSNSANEKLFF
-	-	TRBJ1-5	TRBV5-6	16	TGTGCCAGCAGCTTGTCGCGACAGCTTAGCAATCAGCCCCAGCATTTT	CASSLSRQLSNQPQHF
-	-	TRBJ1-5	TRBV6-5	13	TGTGCCAGCAGTTATAAGGCGAATCAGCCCCAGCATTTT	CASSYKANQPQHF
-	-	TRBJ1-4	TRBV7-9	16	TGTGCCAGCAGCTTAATCGGTTGGGGGGCTCGGGAAAAACTGTTTTTT	CASSLIGWGAREKLFF
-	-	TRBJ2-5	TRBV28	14	TGTGCCAGCAGTTCTCTTCAGGGTAGAGAGACCCAGTACTTC	CASSSLQGRETQYF
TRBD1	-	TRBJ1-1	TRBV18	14	TGTGCCAGCTCGGCAAGACAGGGTTCGGCTGAAGCTTTCTTT	CASSARQGSAEAFF
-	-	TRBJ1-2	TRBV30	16	TGTGCCTGGAGTGTACCTGAGACAGACCTTAACTATGGCTACACCTTC	CAWSVPETDLNYGYTF
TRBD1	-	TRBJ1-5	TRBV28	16	TGTGCCAGCAGGGAAGGACAGGGCTCGGTGCTTCAGCCCCAGCATTTT	CASREGQGSVLQPQHF
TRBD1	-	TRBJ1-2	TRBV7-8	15	TGTGCCAGCAGCTTAGGGGTCGGAGGGGGCCGGGGCTACACCTTC	CASSLGVGGGRGYTF
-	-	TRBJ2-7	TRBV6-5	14	TGTGCCAGCGTTCCCCGGACACAATTCTACGAGCAGTACTTC	CASVPRTQFYEQYF
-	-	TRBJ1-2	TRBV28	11	TGTGCCAGCAGTAACCTCTATGGCTACACCTTC	CASSNLYGYTF
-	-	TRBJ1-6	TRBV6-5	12	TGTGCCAGCAGCCACAGGCGATCACCCCTCCACTTT	CASSHRRSPLHF
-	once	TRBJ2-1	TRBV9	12	TGTGCCAGCAGCGTAGTGGGCGATGAGCAGTTCTTC	CASSVVGDEQFF
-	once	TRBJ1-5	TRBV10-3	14	TGTGCCATCAGTGAGGGGAATAGCAATCAGCCCCAGCATTTT	CAISEGNSNQPQHF
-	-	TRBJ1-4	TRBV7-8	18	TGTGCCAGCAGGTCTAACCGGGGGGCTTTCCCAACTAATGAAAAACTGTTTTTT	CASRSNRGAFPTNEKLFF
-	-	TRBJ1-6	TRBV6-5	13	TGTGCCAGCAGTCCTACTGGGAATTCACCCCTCCACTTT	CASSPTGNSPLHF
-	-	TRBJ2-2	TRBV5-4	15	TGTGCCAGCAGCTTGGGTCTGGGGGGCACCGGGGAGCTGTTTTTT	CASSLGLGGTGELFF
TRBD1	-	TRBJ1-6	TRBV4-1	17	TGCGCCAGCAGCCAGAGAGAGACAGGGTTTGGGAATTCACCCCTCCACTTT	CASSQRETGFGNSPLHF
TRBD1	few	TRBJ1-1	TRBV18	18	TGTGCCAGCTCATCTAGGCCGGGACAGGGGAACATGAACACTGAAGCTTTCTTT	CASSSRPGQGNMNTEAFF
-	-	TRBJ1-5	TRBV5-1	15	TGCGCCAGCAGCGAGGTAGGGGGTAAGGATCAGCCCCAGCATTTT	CASSEVGGKDQPQHF